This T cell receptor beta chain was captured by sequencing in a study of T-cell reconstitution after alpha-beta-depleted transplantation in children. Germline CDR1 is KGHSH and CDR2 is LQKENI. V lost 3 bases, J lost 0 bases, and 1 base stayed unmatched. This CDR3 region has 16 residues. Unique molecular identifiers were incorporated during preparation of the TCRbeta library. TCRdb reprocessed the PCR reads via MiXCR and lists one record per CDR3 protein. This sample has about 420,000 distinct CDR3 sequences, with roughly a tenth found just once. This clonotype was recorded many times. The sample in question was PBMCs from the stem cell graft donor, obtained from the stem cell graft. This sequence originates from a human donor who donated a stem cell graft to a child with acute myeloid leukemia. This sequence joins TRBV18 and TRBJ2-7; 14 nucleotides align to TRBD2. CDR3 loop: CASSPGTSGSSYEQYF. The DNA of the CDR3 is TGTGCCAGCTCACCCGGGACTAGCGGGAGCTCCTACGAGCAGTACTTC.